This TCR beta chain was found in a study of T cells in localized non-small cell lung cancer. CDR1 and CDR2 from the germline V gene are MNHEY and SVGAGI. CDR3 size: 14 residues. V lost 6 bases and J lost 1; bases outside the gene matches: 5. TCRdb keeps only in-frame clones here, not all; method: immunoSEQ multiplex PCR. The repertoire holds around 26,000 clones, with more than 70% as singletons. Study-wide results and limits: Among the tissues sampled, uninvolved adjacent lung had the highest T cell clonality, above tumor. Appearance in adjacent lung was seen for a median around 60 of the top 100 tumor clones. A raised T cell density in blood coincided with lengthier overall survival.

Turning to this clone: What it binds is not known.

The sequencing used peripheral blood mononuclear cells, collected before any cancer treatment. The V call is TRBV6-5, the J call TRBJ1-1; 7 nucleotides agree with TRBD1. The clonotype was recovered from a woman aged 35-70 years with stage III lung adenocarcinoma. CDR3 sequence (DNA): TGTGCCAGCAGAAGACAGGGAGCGAACACTGAAGCTTTCTTT. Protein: CASRRQGANTEAFF.